This is a list of T cell receptor beta chains from one sample in a study of shared clonotypes between healthy human individuals. Profiling relied on immunoSEQ multiplex PCR, and the TCRdb table lists in-frame clones only, not all of them. The repertoire consists of some 740,000 clones, with more than 85% occurring once and the leading ten covering less than 25%. Sequences were obtained from naive CD8+ T cells sorted from blood. All receptors come from a man aged 30-40 years in good health. The CDR3 runs from the conserved cysteine through the conserved F or W. Fields, in order: CDR3 length, D gene, V gene, J gene, clone size, CDR3 DNA, CDR3 protein. A D gene is named only where the DNA matches it firmly. For some rows the clone size is stated as once, few or many, or as a class when expanded; others skip it.

cdr3_length: 12; d_call: TRBD2; v_call: TRBV9; j_call: TRBJ2-1; clone_size: .; cdr3_nt: TGTGCCAGCAGCGTCTCTAGCGGGCTTCAGTTCTTC; cdr3_aa: CASSVSSGLQFF
cdr3_length: 17; d_call: TRBD2; v_call: TRBV7-3; j_call: TRBJ2-3; clone_size: .; cdr3_nt: TGTGCCAGCAGTACGGACGGGACTAGCGGGAGCACAGATACGCAGTATTTT; cdr3_aa: CASSTDGTSGSTDTQYF
cdr3_length: 14; d_call: .; v_call: TRBV4-1; j_call: TRBJ1-4; clone_size: .; cdr3_nt: TGCGCCAGCAGCCTTGGACGGTCAAATGAAAAACTGTTTTTT; cdr3_aa: CASSLGRSNEKLFF
cdr3_length: 13; d_call: TRBD1; v_call: TRBV11-2; j_call: TRBJ2-3; clone_size: .; cdr3_nt: TGTGCCAGCAGCCCTCGACAGGGAGATACGCAGTATTTT; cdr3_aa: CASSPRQGDTQYF
cdr3_length: 11; d_call: .; v_call: TRBV9; j_call: TRBJ2-1; clone_size: .; cdr3_nt: TGTGCCAGCAGCGCGATGGGTGAGCAGTTCTTC; cdr3_aa: CASSAMGEQFF
cdr3_length: 12; d_call: TRBD2; v_call: TRBV14; j_call: TRBJ2-7; clone_size: .; cdr3_nt: TGTGCCAGCAGCCCTAGCGGCTACGAGCAGTACTTC; cdr3_aa: CASSPSGYEQYF
cdr3_length: 14; d_call: .; v_call: TRBV7-6; j_call: TRBJ1-5; clone_size: .; cdr3_nt: TGTGCCAGCATGGGCGGCAATAGCAATCAGCCCCAGCATTTT; cdr3_aa: CASMGGNSNQPQHF
cdr3_length: 15; d_call: .; v_call: TRBV6-5; j_call: TRBJ2-1; clone_size: .; cdr3_nt: TGTGCCAGCAGTCCGGAGGCGGGCCAAGACAATGAGCAGTTCTTC; cdr3_aa: CASSPEAGQDNEQFF
cdr3_length: 14; d_call: .; v_call: TRBV5-6; j_call: TRBJ1-4; clone_size: .; cdr3_nt: TGTGCCAGCAGCTATCCTTCAGGGGATGAAAAACTGTTTTTT; cdr3_aa: CASSYPSGDEKLFF
cdr3_length: 19; d_call: .; v_call: TRBV4-1; j_call: TRBJ1-2; clone_size: .; cdr3_nt: TGCGCCAGCAGCCAAGATCTGGGGACCGCTCCTGACCCTAACTATGGCTACACCTTC; cdr3_aa: CASSQDLGTAPDPNYGYTF
cdr3_length: 13; d_call: .; v_call: TRBV13; j_call: TRBJ1-1; clone_size: .; cdr3_nt: TGTGCCAGCAGCGACAGTCGGGAGATTGAAGCTTTCTTT; cdr3_aa: CASSDSREIEAFF
cdr3_length: 12; d_call: .; v_call: TRBV11-3; j_call: TRBJ2-3; clone_size: once; cdr3_nt: TGTGCCAGCAGCGCGAGATCAGATACGCAGTATTTT; cdr3_aa: CASSARSDTQYF
cdr3_length: 16; d_call: TRBD2; v_call: TRBV27; j_call: TRBJ2-7; clone_size: .; cdr3_nt: TGTGCCAGCAGTTTTTATTCTAGCGGGAGTCAATACGAGCAGTACTTC; cdr3_aa: CASSFYSSGSQYEQYF
cdr3_length: 13; d_call: .; v_call: TRBV6-5; j_call: TRBJ1-3; clone_size: .; cdr3_nt: TGTGCCAGCAGTTACGGGGCCGGAAACACCATATATTTT; cdr3_aa: CASSYGAGNTIYF
cdr3_length: 17; d_call: .; v_call: TRBV4-1; j_call: TRBJ2-5; clone_size: .; cdr3_nt: TGCGCCAGCAGCCAAGACTGGGACGGTGAAGGCCAAGAGATTGGGTACTTC; cdr3_aa: CASSQDWDGEGQEIGYF
cdr3_length: 15; d_call: .; v_call: TRBV30; j_call: TRBJ2-5; clone_size: .; cdr3_nt: TGTGCCTGGAGTCCCCATCAGGGGTTTCAAGAGACCCAGTACTTC; cdr3_aa: CAWSPHQGFQETQYF
cdr3_length: 12; d_call: .; v_call: TRBV9; j_call: TRBJ1-2; clone_size: few; cdr3_nt: TGTGCCAGCCTAGGAGGACCCAGTGGCTACACCTTC; cdr3_aa: CASLGGPSGYTF
cdr3_length: 16; d_call: .; v_call: TRBV7-9; j_call: TRBJ1-2; clone_size: .; cdr3_nt: TGTGCCAGCAGCTTAGCGCTGGCTCGGGCTAACTATGGCTACACCTTC; cdr3_aa: CASSLALARANYGYTF
cdr3_length: 16; d_call: TRBD2; v_call: TRBV10-2; j_call: TRBJ2-1; clone_size: .; cdr3_nt: TGCGCCAGCAGTGAGGTTAGCGGGACCTCCTACAATGAGCAGTTCTTC; cdr3_aa: CASSEVSGTSYNEQFF
cdr3_length: 12; d_call: .; v_call: TRBV29-1; j_call: TRBJ2-1; clone_size: .; cdr3_nt: TGCAGCGTTGGGGGACCAGTCAATGAGCAGTTCTTC; cdr3_aa: CSVGGPVNEQFF
cdr3_length: 15; d_call: TRBD1; v_call: TRBV7-6; j_call: TRBJ2-2; clone_size: .; cdr3_nt: TGTGCCAGCAGCTTCAGGGGACAGGGGACCGGGGAGCTGTTTTTT; cdr3_aa: CASSFRGQGTGELFF
cdr3_length: 13; d_call: .; v_call: TRBV29-1; j_call: TRBJ1-3; clone_size: .; cdr3_nt: TGCAGCGCGAGGACGGACTCTGGAAACACCATATATTTT; cdr3_aa: CSARTDSGNTIYF
cdr3_length: 15; d_call: .; v_call: TRBV7-9; j_call: TRBJ1-4; clone_size: .; cdr3_nt: TGTGCCAGCAGCTCATTCCCCTGGGACGATGAAAAACTGTTTTTT; cdr3_aa: CASSSFPWDDEKLFF
cdr3_length: 16; d_call: .; v_call: TRBV2; j_call: TRBJ1-2; clone_size: .; cdr3_nt: TGTGCCAGCAGTCAACCGGGACACCTTCCTAACTATGGCTACACCTTC; cdr3_aa: CASSQPGHLPNYGYTF
cdr3_length: 13; d_call: .; v_call: TRBV7-9; j_call: TRBJ1-5; clone_size: few; cdr3_nt: TGTGCCAGCAGTAATGGACTTAATCAGCCCCAGCATTTT; cdr3_aa: CASSNGLNQPQHF
cdr3_length: 15; d_call: TRBD2; v_call: TRBV6-5; j_call: TRBJ2-5; clone_size: .; cdr3_nt: TGTGCCAGCAGTTACATTGCGGGAGTGGAGGAGACCCAGTACTTC; cdr3_aa: CASSYIAGVEETQYF
cdr3_length: 15; d_call: .; v_call: TRBV25-1; j_call: TRBJ1-1; clone_size: .; cdr3_nt: TGTGCCAGCAGTCCCTCTTGGGGGCCGGATGGTGAAGCTTTCTTT; cdr3_aa: CASSPSWGPDGEAFF
cdr3_length: 14; d_call: TRBD1; v_call: TRBV28; j_call: TRBJ1-5; clone_size: .; cdr3_nt: TGTGCCAGCAGACAGGGGCGATTAGGTCAGCCCCAGCATTTT; cdr3_aa: CASRQGRLGQPQHF
cdr3_length: 16; d_call: .; v_call: TRBV29-1; j_call: TRBJ2-1; clone_size: .; cdr3_nt: TGCAGCGTTGAAGGGGGGCTCGGGACCGCCTACAATGAGCAGTTCTTC; cdr3_aa: CSVEGGLGTAYNEQFF
cdr3_length: 17; d_call: TRBD1; v_call: TRBV11-2; j_call: TRBJ1-2; clone_size: .; cdr3_nt: TGTGCCAGCAGCCCCCGCCCGGGGACAGGGAGAAACTATGGCTACACCTTC; cdr3_aa: CASSPRPGTGRNYGYTF
cdr3_length: 17; d_call: TRBD2; v_call: TRBV28; j_call: TRBJ2-1; clone_size: .; cdr3_nt: TGTGCCAGCAGCCACAAGAGGGAGCGGGGTTCCTACAATGAGCAGTTCTTC; cdr3_aa: CASSHKRERGSYNEQFF
cdr3_length: 12; d_call: .; v_call: TRBV27; j_call: TRBJ2-7; clone_size: .; cdr3_nt: TGTGCCAGCAGTACAAACAGCTACGAGCAGTACTTC; cdr3_aa: CASSTNSYEQYF
cdr3_length: 13; d_call: .; v_call: TRBV7-9; j_call: TRBJ2-5; clone_size: .; cdr3_nt: TGTGCCAGCAGCGGGCGTTTAACGGAGACCCAGTACTTC; cdr3_aa: CASSGRLTETQYF
cdr3_length: 14; d_call: .; v_call: TRBV15; j_call: TRBJ2-7; clone_size: .; cdr3_nt: TGTGCCACCGTACGGGACCGAAGCTCCTACGAGCAGTACTTC; cdr3_aa: CATVRDRSSYEQYF
cdr3_length: 14; d_call: TRBD1; v_call: TRBV7-8; j_call: TRBJ2-7; clone_size: .; cdr3_nt: TGTGCCAGCAGCTTAGGACAGGGACCCAGGGAGCAGTACTTC; cdr3_aa: CASSLGQGPREQYF
cdr3_length: 13; d_call: .; v_call: TRBV27; j_call: TRBJ2-2; clone_size: .; cdr3_nt: TGTGCCAGCAGTTTGGTTGCCTCCGGGGAGCTGTTTTTT; cdr3_aa: CASSLVASGELFF
cdr3_length: 12; d_call: TRBD2; v_call: TRBV25-1; j_call: TRBJ2-1; clone_size: .; cdr3_nt: TGTGCCAGCAGTGTAACTAGCGATGAGCAGTTCTTC; cdr3_aa: CASSVTSDEQFF
cdr3_length: 16; d_call: TRBD2; v_call: TRBV27; j_call: TRBJ2-7; clone_size: .; cdr3_nt: TGTGCCAGCAGTTTATTGTGGGCGGGAGGGCCTCACGAGCAGTACTTC; cdr3_aa: CASSLLWAGGPHEQYF
cdr3_length: 14; d_call: TRBD1; v_call: TRBV29-1; j_call: TRBJ2-7; clone_size: .; cdr3_nt: TGCAGCGTTGACCCGGGACAGGGAACCTACGAGCAGTACTTC; cdr3_aa: CSVDPGQGTYEQYF
cdr3_length: 13; d_call: .; v_call: TRBV4-2; j_call: TRBJ2-1; clone_size: .; cdr3_nt: TGTGCCAGCAGCCAAGCGGGCGGCAGGGGCCAGTTCTTC; cdr3_aa: CASSQAGGRGQFF
cdr3_length: 15; d_call: .; v_call: TRBV19; j_call: TRBJ2-1; clone_size: .; cdr3_nt: TGTGCCAGTAGTTTTATTAATGGCTCCTACAATGAGCAGTTCTTC; cdr3_aa: CASSFINGSYNEQFF
cdr3_length: 16; d_call: .; v_call: TRBV7-2; j_call: TRBJ1-5; clone_size: .; cdr3_nt: TGTGCCAGCAGCTTACACCCGCTCGTGGGCAATCAGCCCCAGCATTTT; cdr3_aa: CASSLHPLVGNQPQHF
cdr3_length: 15; d_call: TRBD2; v_call: TRBV7-9; j_call: TRBJ2-5; clone_size: .; cdr3_nt: TGTGCCAGCAGCTTAGTAGTCGGGGGGAAGGAGACCCAGTACTTC; cdr3_aa: CASSLVVGGKETQYF
cdr3_length: 16; d_call: TRBD2; v_call: TRBV9; j_call: TRBJ2-2; clone_size: .; cdr3_nt: TGTGCCAGCAGCGTTCGCAGCGGGAAAATAACCGGGGAGCTGTTTTTT; cdr3_aa: CASSVRSGKITGELFF
cdr3_length: 16; d_call: TRBD1; v_call: TRBV27; j_call: TRBJ1-2; clone_size: .; cdr3_nt: TGTGCCAGCAGTATTCACCGGGACAGGGTTGACTATGGCTACACCTTC; cdr3_aa: CASSIHRDRVDYGYTF
cdr3_length: 13; d_call: .; v_call: TRBV7-9; j_call: TRBJ1-1; clone_size: .; cdr3_nt: TGTGCCAGCCTAGGGGAATTGAACACTGAAGCTTTCTTT; cdr3_aa: CASLGELNTEAFF
cdr3_length: 13; d_call: .; v_call: TRBV10-3; j_call: TRBJ2-5; clone_size: .; cdr3_nt: TGTGCCATCAGTGAGAGAGGACAAGAGACCCAGTACTTC; cdr3_aa: CAISERGQETQYF
cdr3_length: 13; d_call: .; v_call: TRBV7-8; j_call: TRBJ1-5; clone_size: once; cdr3_nt: TGTGCCAGCAGCTTATTCAGTCAAGAGCCCCAGCATTTT; cdr3_aa: CASSLFSQEPQHF
cdr3_length: 17; d_call: TRBD2; v_call: TRBV7-9; j_call: TRBJ2-2; clone_size: .; cdr3_nt: TGTGCCAGCAGCTTACCCCCTAGCGGGGATTCAGGGGGGGAGCTGTTTTTT; cdr3_aa: CASSLPPSGDSGGELFF
cdr3_length: 15; d_call: TRBD1; v_call: TRBV6-5; j_call: TRBJ2-7; clone_size: .; cdr3_nt: TGTGCCAGCAGTTACTCACAGGACAGGGTCCACGAGCAGTACTTC; cdr3_aa: CASSYSQDRVHEQYF